This T cell receptor (beta chain) came from a study of T cell responses to AZD1222 COVID-19 vaccine. Regarding the study as a whole: Repertoire sampling was restricted to post-peak T cell response timepoints. White British ancestry dominated among donors, who included more females, and clonal diversity was possibly underestimated.

Germline lookup yields CDR1 MNHEY and CDR2 SVGAGI. The trim removed 6 bases at V and 4 bases at J, leaving 9 bases unmatched. The CDR3 length is 15 residues. Profiling relied on immunoSEQ multiplex PCR, and the TCRdb table lists in-frame clones only, not all of them. The repertoire includes 130,000 or so clones, around 89% of them detected once, and about 2.7% sits in the top ten. Notes on this clone: The antigen remains undetermined.

The specimen was peripheral blood, collected on day 0 of AZD1222 vaccination. This rearrangement joins TRBV6-5 to TRBJ1-2; 9 positions agree with TRBD1. The clonotype was recovered from an adult in good health. The CDR3 DNA follows: TGTGCCAGCAGGGGAAACAGGGGGCGATTCTATGGCTACACCTTC. This translates into CASRGNRGRFYGYTF.